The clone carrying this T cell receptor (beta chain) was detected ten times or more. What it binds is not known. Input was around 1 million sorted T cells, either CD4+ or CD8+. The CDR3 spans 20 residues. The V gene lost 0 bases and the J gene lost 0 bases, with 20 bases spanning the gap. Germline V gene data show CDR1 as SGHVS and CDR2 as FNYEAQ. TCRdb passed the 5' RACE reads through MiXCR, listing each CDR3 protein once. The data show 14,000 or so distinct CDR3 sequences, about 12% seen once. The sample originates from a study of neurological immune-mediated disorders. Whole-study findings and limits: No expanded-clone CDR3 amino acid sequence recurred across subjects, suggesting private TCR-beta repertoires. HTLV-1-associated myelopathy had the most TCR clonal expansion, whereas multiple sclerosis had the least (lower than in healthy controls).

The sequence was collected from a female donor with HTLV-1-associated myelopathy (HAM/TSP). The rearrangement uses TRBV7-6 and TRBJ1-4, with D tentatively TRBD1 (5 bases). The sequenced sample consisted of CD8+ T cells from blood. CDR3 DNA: TGTGCCAGCAGCTTAGCCGACGGGCCAGTGGGGGATGCAACTAATGAAAAACTGTTTTTT. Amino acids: CASSLADGPVGDATNEKLFF.